This TCR beta chain was captured by sequencing in a study of metastatic and nonmetastatic thyroid tumors. The CDR3 totals 14 residues. The germline V gene has CDR1 SNHLY and CDR2 FYNNEI. Trimming shortened V by 3 bases and J by 8 bases, and 14 bases separated the two germline ends. TCRdb ran MiXCR on the PCR reads. This sample yields about 15,000 clones, of which roughly 32% are seen a single time; roughly a tenth belongs to the top ten. This clone qualifies as medium-sized. No treatment had been given to any patient before thyroid surgery. This chain links TRBV2 with TRBJ2-1; D gene unclear. The sequencing sample was made of blood. This receptor was obtained from a female donor with papillary thyroid cancer or a benign thyroid nodule (not recorded which). Some clones in this sample may be carry-over from other donors' samples. The CDR3 loop reads CASSELTPGYEQFF. CDR3 bases: TGTGCCAGCAGTGAGTTAACCCCCGGGTATGAGCAGTTCTTC.